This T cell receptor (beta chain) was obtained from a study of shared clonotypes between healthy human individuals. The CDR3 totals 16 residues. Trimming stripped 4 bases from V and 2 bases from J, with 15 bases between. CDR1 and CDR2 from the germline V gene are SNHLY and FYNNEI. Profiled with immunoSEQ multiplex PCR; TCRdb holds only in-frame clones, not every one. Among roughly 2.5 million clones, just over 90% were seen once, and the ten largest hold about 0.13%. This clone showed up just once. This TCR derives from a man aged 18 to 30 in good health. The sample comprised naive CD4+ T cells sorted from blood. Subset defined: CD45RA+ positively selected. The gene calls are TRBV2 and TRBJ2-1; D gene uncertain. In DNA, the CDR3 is TGTGCCAGCAGTGTAGTATTAGGGCGGACCTACAATGAGCAGTTCTTC. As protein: CASSVVLGRTYNEQFF.